The 2 T cell receptor beta chains in this list originate from one sample, sequenced in a study of early T cells in non-severe SARS-CoV-2 infection. One entry per CDR3 protein results from TCRdb running MiXCR on the 5' RACE reads. This table has around 82,000 distinct CDR3 sequences, about 14% appearing once. The sample consisted of whole blood. These receptors came from an adult who was a healthcare worker with PCR-confirmed SARS-CoV-2 infection or an uninfected control (not recorded which).

This clonotype was seen many times. CDR3 sequence: CASSSGWMPNEKLFF. CDR3 DNA: TGTGCCAGCAGCTCCGGATGGATGCCGAATGAAAAACTGTTTTTT. V gene TRBV5-5 combines with J gene TRBJ1-4; D is uncertain. Trimming stripped 3 bases from V and 5 bases from J, with 14 bases between. Germline loops: CDR1 SGHKS, CDR2 YYEKEE (reference sequence). The CDR3 consists of 15 residues.

J is TRBJ2-1 and V is TRBV12-3 or TRBV12-4; the match to TRBD2 covers 8 bases. J was trimmed by 2 bases and V by 2 bases; bases with no gene match: 5. The CDR3 runs 16 residues. The CDR3 region is CASSLLAGGPYNEQFF. CDR3 DNA: TGTGCCAGCAGTTTATTGGCGGGGGGCCCCTACAATGAGCAGTTCTTC.